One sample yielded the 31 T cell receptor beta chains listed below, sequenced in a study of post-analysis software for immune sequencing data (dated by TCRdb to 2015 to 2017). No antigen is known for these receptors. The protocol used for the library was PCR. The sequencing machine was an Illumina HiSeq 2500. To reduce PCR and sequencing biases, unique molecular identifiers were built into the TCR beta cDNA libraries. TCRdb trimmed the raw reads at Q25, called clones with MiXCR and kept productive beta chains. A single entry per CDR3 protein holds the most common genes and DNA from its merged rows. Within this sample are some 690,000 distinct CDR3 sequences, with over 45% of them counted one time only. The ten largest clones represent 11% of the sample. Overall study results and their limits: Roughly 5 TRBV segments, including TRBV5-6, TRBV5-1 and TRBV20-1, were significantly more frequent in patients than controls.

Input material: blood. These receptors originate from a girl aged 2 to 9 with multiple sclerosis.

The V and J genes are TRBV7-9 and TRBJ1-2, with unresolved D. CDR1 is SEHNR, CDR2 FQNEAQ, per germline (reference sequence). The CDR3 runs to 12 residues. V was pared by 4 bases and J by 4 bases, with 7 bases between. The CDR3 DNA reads TGTGCCAGCAGCTCCCCCACCTATGGCTACACCTTC. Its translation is CASSSPTYGYTF.

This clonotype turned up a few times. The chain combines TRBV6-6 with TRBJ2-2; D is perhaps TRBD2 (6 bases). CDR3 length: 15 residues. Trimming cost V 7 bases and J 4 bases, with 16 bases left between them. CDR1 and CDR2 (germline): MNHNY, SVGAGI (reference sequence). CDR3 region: CASTTGGAGTGELFF. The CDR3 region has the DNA TGTGCCAGCACCACCGGCGGGGCGGGCACCGGGGAGCTGTTTTTT.

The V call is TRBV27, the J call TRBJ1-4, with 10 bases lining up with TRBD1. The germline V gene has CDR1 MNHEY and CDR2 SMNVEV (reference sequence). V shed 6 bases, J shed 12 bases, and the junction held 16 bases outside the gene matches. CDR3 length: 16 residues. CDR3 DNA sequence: TGTGCCAGCAGAGTAGGGGACAGGGGAGTTCTAGGCCAACTGTTTTTT. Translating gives CASRVGDRGVLGQLFF.

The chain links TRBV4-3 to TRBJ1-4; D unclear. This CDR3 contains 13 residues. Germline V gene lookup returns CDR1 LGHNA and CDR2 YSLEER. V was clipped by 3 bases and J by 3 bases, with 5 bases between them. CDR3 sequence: CASSQGSNEKLFF. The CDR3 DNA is TGCGCCAGCAGCCAGGGCTCTAATGAAAAACTGTTTTTT.

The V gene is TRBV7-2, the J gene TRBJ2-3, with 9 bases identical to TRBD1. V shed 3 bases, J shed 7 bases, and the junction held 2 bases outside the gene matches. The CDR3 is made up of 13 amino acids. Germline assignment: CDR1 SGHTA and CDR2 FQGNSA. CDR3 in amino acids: CASSLGQGHTQYF. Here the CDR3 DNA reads TGTGCCAGCAGCTTGGGACAGGGACATACGCAGTATTTT.

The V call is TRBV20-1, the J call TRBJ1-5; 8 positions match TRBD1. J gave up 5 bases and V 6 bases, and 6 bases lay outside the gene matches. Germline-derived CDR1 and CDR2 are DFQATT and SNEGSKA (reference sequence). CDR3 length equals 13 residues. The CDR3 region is CSARTGLYQPQHF. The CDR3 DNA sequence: TGCAGTGCCCGGACAGGGCTATATCAGCCCCAGCATTTT.

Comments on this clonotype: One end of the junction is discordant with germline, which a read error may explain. The CDR3 is CASSQEDINYGHTF. CDR3 DNA: TGTGCCAGCAGCCAAGAAGACATTAACTATGGCCACACCTTC. J is TRBJ1-2 and V is TRBV3-1; D ambiguous. CDR1 LGHDT and CDR2 YNNKEL come from the germline V gene (reference sequence). The CDR3 contains 14 residues.

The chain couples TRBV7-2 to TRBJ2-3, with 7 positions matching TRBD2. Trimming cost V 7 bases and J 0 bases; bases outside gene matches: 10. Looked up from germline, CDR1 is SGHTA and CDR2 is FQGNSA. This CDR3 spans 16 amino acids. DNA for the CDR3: TGTGCCAGCACCCTTAGTGGGAGGGCCAGCACAGATACGCAGTATTTT. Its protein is CASTLSGRASTDTQYF. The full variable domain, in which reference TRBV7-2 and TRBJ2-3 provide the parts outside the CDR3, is GAGVSQSPSNKVTEKGKDVELRCDPISGHTALYWYRQSLGQGLEFLIYFQGNSAPDKSGLPSDRFSAERTGGSVSTLTIQRTQQEDSAVYLCASTLSGRASTDTQYFGPGTRLTVL.

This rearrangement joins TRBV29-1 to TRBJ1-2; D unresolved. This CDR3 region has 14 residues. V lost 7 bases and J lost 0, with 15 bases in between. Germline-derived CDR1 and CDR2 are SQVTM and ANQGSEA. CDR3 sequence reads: CSGSVGPSNYGYTF. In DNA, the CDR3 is TGCAGCGGGTCGGTGGGCCCCTCTAACTATGGCTACACCTTC.

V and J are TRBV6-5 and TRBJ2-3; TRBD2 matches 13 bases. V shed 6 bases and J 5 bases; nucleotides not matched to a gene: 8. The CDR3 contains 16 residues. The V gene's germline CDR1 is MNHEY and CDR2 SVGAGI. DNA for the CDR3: TGTGCCAGCAGCCAACTGACTAGCGGGGGGCGAGATACGCAGTATTTT. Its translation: CASSQLTSGGRDTQYF.

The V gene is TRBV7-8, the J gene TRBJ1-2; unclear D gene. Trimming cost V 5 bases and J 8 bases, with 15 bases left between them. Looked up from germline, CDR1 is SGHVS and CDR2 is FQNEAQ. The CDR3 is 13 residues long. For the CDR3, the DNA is TGTGCCAGCAGCCAGGCTCGGTCCGGCGGCTACACCTTC. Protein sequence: CASSQARSGGYTF.

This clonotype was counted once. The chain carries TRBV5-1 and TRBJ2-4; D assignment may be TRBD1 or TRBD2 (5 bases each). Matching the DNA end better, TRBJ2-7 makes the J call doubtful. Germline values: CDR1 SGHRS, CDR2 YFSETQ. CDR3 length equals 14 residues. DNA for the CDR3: TGCGCCAGCAGCTTTTCCCGTCAGGGAGACGAGCAGTACTTC. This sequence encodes CASSFSRQGDEQYF.

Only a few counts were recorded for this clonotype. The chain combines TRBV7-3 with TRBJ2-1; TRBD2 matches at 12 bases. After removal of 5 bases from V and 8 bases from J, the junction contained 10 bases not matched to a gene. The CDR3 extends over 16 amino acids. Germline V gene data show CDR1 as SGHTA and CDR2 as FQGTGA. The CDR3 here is CASSVTTSGSLDEQFF. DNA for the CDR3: TGTGCCAGCAGCGTCACGACTAGCGGGAGTCTTGATGAGCAGTTCTTC.

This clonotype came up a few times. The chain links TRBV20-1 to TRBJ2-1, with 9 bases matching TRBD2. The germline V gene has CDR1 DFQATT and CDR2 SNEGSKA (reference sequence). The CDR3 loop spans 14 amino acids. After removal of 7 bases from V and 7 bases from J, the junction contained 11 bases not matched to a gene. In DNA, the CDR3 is TGCAGTGGGGATAGTTTAGCGGGAGTGAATGAGCAGTTCTTC. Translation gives CSGDSLAGVNEQFF.

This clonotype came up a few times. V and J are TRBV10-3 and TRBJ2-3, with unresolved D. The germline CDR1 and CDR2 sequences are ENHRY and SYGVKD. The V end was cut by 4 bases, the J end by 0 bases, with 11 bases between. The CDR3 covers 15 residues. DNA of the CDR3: TGTGCCATCAGTGCGGGCACCACTAGCACAGATACGCAGTATTTT. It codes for CAISAGTTSTDTQYF.

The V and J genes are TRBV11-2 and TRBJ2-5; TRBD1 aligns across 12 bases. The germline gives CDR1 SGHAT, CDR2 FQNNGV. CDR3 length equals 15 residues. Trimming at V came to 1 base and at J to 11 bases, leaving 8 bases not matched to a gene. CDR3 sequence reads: CASSLGDRGREEQYF. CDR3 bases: TGTGCCAGCAGCTTAGGGGACAGGGGGCGCGAGGAGCAGTACTTC.

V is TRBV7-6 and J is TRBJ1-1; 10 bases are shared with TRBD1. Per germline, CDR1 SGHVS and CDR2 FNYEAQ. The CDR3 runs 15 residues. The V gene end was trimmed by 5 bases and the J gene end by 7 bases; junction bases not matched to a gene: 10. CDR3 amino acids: CASSETGGAVGEAFF. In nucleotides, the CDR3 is TGTGCCAGCAGCGAGACAGGGGGCGCAGTAGGTGAAGCTTTCTTT. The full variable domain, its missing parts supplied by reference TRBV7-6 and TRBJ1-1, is GAGVSQSPRYKVTKRGQDVALRCDPISGHVSLYWYRQALGQGPEFLTYFNYEAQQDKSGLPNDRFSAERPEGSISTLTIQRTEQRDSAMYRCASSETGGAVGEAFFGQGTRLTVV.

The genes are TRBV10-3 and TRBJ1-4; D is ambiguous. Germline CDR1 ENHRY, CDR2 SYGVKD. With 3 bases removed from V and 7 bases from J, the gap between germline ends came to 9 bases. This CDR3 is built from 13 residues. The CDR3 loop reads CAISEWGSEKLFF. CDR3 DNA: TGTGCCATCAGTGAATGGGGAAGTGAAAAACTGTTTTTT.

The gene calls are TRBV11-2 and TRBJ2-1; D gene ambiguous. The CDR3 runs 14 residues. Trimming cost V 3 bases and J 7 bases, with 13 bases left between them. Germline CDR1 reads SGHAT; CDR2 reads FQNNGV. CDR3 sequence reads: CASSFGSISNEQFF. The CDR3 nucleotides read TGTGCCAGCAGCTTCGGAAGCATCTCAAATGAGCAGTTCTTC.

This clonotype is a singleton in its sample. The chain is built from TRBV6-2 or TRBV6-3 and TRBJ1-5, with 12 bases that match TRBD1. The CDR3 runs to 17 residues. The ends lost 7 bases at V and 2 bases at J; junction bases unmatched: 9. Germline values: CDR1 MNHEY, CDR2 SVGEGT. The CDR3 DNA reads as TGTGCCAGCAACCCGGGACAGGGGGCATTTGGCAATCAGCCCCAGCATTTT. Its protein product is CASNPGQGAFGNQPQHF.

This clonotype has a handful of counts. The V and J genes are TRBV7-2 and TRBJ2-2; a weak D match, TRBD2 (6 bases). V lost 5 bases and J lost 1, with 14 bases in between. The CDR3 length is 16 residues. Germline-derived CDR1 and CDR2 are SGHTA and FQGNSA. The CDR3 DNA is TGTGCCAGCAGCGCGCTAGCGCCCAGGAACACCGGGGAGCTGTTTTTT. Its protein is CASSALAPRNTGELFF.

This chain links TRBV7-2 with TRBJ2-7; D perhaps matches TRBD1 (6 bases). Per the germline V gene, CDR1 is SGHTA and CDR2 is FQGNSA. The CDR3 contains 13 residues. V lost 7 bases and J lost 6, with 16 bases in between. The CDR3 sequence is CASNRYTGIEQYF. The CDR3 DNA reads TGTGCCAGCAACCGCTACACAGGGATCGAGCAGTACTTC.

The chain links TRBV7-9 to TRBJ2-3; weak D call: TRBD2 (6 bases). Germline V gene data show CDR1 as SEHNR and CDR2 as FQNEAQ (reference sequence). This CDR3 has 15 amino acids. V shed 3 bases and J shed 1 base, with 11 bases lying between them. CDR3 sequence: CASSFGGIGTDTQYF. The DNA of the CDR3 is TGTGCCAGCAGCTTTGGAGGGATCGGCACAGATACGCAGTATTTT.

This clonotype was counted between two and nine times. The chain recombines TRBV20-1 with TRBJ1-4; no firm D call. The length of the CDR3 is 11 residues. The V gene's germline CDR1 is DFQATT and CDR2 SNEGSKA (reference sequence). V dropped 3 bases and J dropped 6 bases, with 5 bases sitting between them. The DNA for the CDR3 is TGCAGTGCTAGCGGTTATGAAAAACTGTTTTTT. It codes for CSASGYEKLFF.

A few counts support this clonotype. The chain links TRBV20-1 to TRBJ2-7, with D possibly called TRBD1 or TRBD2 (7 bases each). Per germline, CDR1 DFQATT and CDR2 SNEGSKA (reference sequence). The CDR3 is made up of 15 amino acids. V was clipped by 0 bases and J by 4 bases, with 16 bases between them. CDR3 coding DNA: TGCAGTGCTAGAGATGGGGGAGGGGGCGGTTACGAGCAGTACTTC. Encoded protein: CSARDGGGGGYEQYF.

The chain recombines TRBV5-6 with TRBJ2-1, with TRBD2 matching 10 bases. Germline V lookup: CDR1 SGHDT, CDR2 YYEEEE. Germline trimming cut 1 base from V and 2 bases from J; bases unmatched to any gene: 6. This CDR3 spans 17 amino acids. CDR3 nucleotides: TGTGCCAGCAGCTTGAGAGCTAGCGGGAGCACCTACAATGAGCAGTTCTTC. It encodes CASSLRASGSTYNEQFF.

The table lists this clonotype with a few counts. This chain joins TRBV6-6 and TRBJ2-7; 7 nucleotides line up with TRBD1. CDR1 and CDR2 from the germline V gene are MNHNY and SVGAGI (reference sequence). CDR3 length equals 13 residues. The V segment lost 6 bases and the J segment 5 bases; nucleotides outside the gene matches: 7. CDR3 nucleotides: TGTGCCAGCAGCCAGGGACAGAACCACGAGCAGTACTTC. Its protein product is CASSQGQNHEQYF.

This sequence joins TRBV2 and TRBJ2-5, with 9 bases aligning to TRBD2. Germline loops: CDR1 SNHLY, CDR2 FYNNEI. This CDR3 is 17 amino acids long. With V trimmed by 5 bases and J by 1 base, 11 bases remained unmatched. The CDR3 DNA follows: TGTGCCAGCAGTAAAAAAATGACTAGCGGCCCCCAAGAGACCCAGTACTTC. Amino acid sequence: CASSKKMTSGPQETQYF.

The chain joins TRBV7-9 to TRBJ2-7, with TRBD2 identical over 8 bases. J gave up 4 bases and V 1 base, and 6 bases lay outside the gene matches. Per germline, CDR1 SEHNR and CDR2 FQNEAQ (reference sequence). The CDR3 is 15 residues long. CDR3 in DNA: TGTGCCAGCAGCTTAGACCCGGGAGGGGTATACGAGCAGTACTTC. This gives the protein CASSLDPGGVYEQYF.

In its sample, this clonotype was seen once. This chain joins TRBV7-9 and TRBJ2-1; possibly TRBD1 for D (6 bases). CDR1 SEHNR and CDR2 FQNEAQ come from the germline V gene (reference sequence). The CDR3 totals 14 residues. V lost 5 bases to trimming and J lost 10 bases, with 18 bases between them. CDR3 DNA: TGTGCCAGCAGCCAGGGGTATCTTGGACAGGAGCAGTTCTTC. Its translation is CASSQGYLGQEQFF.

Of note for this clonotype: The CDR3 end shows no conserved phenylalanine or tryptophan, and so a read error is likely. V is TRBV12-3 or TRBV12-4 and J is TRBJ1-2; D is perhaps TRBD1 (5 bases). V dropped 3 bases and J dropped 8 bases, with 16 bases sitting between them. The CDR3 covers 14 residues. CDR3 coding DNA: TGTGCCAGCAGTTTTGTCCAGGGCGCGGGGGGCTACACCTTA. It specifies CASSFVQGAGGYTL.